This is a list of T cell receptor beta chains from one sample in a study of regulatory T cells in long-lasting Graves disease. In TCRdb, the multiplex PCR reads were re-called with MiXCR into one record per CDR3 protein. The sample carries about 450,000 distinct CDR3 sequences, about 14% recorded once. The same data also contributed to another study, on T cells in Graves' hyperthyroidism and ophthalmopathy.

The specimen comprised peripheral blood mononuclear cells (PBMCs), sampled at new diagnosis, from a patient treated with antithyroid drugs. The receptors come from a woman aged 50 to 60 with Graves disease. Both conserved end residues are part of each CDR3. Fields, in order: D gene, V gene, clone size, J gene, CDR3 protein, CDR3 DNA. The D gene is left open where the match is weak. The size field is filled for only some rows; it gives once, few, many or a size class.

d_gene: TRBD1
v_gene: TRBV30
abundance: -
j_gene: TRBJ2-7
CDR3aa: CAWSGAMWGQGYEQYF
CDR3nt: TGTGCCTGGAGCGGCGCAATGTGGGGACAGGGCTACGAGCAGTACTTC

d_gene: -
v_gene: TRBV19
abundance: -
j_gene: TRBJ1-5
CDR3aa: CASTNQGAGINQPQHF
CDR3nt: TGTGCCAGTACCAACCAGGGCGCAGGGATCAATCAGCCCCAGCATTTT

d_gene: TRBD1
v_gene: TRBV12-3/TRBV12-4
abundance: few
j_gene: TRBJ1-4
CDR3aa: CASSFSWTGEFFKLFF
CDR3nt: TGTGCCAGCAGTTTTAGTTGGACAGGGGAATTTTTTAAACTGTTTTTT

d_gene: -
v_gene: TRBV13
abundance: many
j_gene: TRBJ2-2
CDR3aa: CASSPGRRAGELFF
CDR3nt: TGTGCCAGCAGCCCGGGCAGGCGTGCCGGGGAGCTGTTTTTT

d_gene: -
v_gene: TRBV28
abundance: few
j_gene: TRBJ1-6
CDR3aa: CASRLEGPANSPLHF
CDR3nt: TGTGCCAGCAGGCTCGAAGGTCCCGCTAATTCACCCCTCCACTTT

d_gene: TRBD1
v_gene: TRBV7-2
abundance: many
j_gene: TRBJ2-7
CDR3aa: CASSVDRGRYEQYF
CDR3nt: TGTGCCAGCAGCGTGGACAGGGGACGCTACGAGCAGTACTTC

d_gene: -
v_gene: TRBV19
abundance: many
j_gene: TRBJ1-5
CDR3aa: CASSRGKGVNQPQHF
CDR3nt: TGTGCCAGTAGTAGAGGGAAAGGGGTCAATCAGCCCCAGCATTTT

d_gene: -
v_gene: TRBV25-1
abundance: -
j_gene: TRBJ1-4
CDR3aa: CASSVGRDDEKLFF
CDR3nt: TGTGCCAGCAGTGTCGGGAGGGATGATGAAAAACTGTTTTTT

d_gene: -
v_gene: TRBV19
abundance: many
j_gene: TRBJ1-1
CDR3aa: CASSHWGARDTEAFF
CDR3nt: TGTGCCAGTAGTCATTGGGGGGCGCGGGACACTGAAGCTTTCTTT

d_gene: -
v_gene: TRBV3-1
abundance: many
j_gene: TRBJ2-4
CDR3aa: CASSPGGGDKNIQYF
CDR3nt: TGTGCCAGCAGCCCAGGGGGGGGAGACAAAAACATTCAGTACTTC

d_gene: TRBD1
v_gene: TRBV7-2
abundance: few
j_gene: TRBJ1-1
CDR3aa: CASSPDLETGSWNTEAFF
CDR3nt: TGTGCCAGCAGCCCAGATCTCGAGACAGGGAGTTGGAACACTGAAGCTTTCTTT

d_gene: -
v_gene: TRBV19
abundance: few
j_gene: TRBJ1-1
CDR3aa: CASSIDGWAGVNTEAFF
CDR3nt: TGTGCCAGTAGTATAGATGGCTGGGCAGGGGTGAACACTGAAGCTTTCTTT

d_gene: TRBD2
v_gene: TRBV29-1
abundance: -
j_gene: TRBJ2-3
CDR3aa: CSALRLAGSTDTQYF
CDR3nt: TGCAGCGCTCTCCGACTAGCGGGGAGCACAGATACGCAGTATTTT

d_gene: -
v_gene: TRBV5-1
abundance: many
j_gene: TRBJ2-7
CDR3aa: CASSLEASSYEQYF
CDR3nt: TGCGCCAGCAGCTTGGAGGCTAGCTCCTACGAGCAGTACTTC

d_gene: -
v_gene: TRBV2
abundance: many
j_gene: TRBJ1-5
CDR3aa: CASSERGFSNQPQHF
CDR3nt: TGTGCCAGCAGTGAAAGGGGTTTTAGCAATCAGCCCCAGCATTTT

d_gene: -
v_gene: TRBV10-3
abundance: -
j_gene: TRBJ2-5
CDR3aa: CAISGNSGKETQYF
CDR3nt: TGTGCCATCAGTGGGAATAGCGGCAAAGAGACCCAGTACTTC

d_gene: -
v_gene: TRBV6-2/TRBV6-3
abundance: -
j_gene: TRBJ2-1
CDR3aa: CASSSLTNEQFF
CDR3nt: TGTGCCAGCAGTTCGTTGACGAATGAGCAGTTCTTC

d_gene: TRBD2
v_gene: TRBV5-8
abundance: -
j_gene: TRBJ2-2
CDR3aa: CASSLVTSGRINMLNTGELFF
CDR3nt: TGTGCCAGCAGCTTGGTTACTAGCGGGAGGATTAATATGTTGAACACCGGGGAGCTGTTTTTT

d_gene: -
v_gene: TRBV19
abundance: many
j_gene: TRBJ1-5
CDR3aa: CASSITGLSNQPQHF
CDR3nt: TGTGCCAGTAGTATAACAGGTCTTAGCAATCAGCCCCAGCATTTT

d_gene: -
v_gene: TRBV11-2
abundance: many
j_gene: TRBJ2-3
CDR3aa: CASSLGTQGDTQYF
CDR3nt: TGTGCCAGCAGCTTAGGGACTCAAGGAGATACGCAGTATTTT

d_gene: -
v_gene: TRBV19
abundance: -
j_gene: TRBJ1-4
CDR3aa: CASSPRTRLSEKLFF
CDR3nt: TGTGCCAGTAGTCCCAGGACACGTCTAAGTGAAAAACTGTTTTTT

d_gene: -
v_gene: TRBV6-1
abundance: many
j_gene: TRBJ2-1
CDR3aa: CASSKGQGTYNEQFF
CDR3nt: TGTGCCAGCAGTAAGGGGCAGGGGACCTACAATGAGCAGTTCTTC

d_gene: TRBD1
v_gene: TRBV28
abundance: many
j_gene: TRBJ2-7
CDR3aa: CASSLPGQGGSYEQYF
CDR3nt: TGTGCCAGCAGTTTACCGGGACAGGGAGGTTCCTACGAGCAGTACTTC

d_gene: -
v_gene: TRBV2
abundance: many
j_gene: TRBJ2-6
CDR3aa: CASSPRVAGANVLTF
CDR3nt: TGTGCCAGCAGCCCCAGGGTAGCTGGGGCCAACGTCCTGACTTTC

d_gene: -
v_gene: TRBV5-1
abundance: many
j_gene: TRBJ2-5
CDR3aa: CASSLHSAGEETQYF
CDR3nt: TGCGCCAGCAGCTTGCATTCGGCGGGCGAAGAGACCCAGTACTTC